This is a list of T cell receptor beta chains from one sample in a study of blood T cell repertoires in COVID-19. Profiling relied on immunoSEQ multiplex PCR, and the TCRdb table lists in-frame clones only, not all of them. The repertoire consists of fewer than 45,000 clones, with more than 75% occurring once and the leading ten covering 15% to 20%. Specimen: peripheral blood. These receptor sequences come from a man aged 65-85 years with acute or convalescent COVID-19. Each CDR3 is given with its conserved first and last residue. Each record gives: J gene, V gene, clone size, D gene, CDR3 protein, CDR3 DNA. A D gene is named only where the DNA matches it firmly. Size values are once, few and many counts, or a class for expanded clones, and some rows have none.

>TRBJ2-5|TRBV13|few|TRBD2
CASSILASGGQETQYF
TGTGCCAGCAGCATACTAGCTAGCGGGGGCCAAGAGACCCAGTACTTC
>TRBJ2-2|TRBV21-1|-|-
CASSLRGGLNTGELFF
TGTGCCAGCAGCCTTAGGGGGGGCCTCAACACCGGGGAGCTGTTTTTT
>TRBJ2-3|TRBV5-1|-|TRBD1
CASSFKPGTGTTDTQYF
TGCGCCAGCAGCTTTAAACCCGGGACAGGGACCACAGATACGCAGTATTTT
>TRBJ1-3|TRBV19|-|-
CASSIGRGYGNTIYF
TGTGCCAGTAGTATCGGAAGGGGGTACGGAAACACCATATATTTT
>TRBJ2-7|TRBV4-3|-|-
CASSQVLRTLSPYEQYF
TGCGCCAGCAGCCAAGTCTTACGGACACTCTCCCCCTACGAGCAGTACTTC
>TRBJ1-6|TRBV19|-|TRBD1
CASSITGTGVPPLHF
TGTGCCAGTAGTATCACCGGGACAGGGGTACCACCCCTCCACTTT
>TRBJ2-7|TRBV10-3|-|TRBD1
CAISQTGDRGHEQYF
TGTGCCATCAGTCAAACGGGGGACAGGGGCCACGAGCAGTACTTC
>TRBJ2-7|TRBV9|-|-
CASSQRHAQYF
TGTGCCAGCAGCCAACGACACGCGCAGTACTTC
>TRBJ2-5|TRBV28|-|-
CASSLTRGQETQYF
TGTGCCAGCAGTTTAACGAGGGGGCAAGAGACCCAGTACTTC
>TRBJ1-6|TRBV12-2|-|-
CASRLTTDRGCSSNSPLHF
TGTGCAAGTCGCTTAACCACGGACAGGGGGTGTTCTTCTAATTCACCCCTCCACTTT
>TRBJ1-2|TRBV5-1|-|TRBD1
CASSTGQGAWGYTF
TGCGCCAGCAGCACGGGACAGGGGGCGTGGGGCTACACCTTC
>TRBJ2-2|TRBV27|few|-
CASSRVGATGELFF
TGTGCCAGCAGTCGGGTGGGGGCAACCGGGGAGCTGTTTTTT
>TRBJ2-7|TRBV5-1|-|-
CASSPGGLYEQYF
TGCGCCAGCAGTCCAGGGGGACTCTACGAGCAGTACTTC
>TRBJ2-5|TRBV5-4|-|-
CASSLGLRGAVGHF
TGTGCCAGCAGCTTAGGCCTCCGGGGAGCGGTTGGCCACTTC
>TRBJ2-3|TRBV6-1|-|-
CASSHSFRDTQYF
TGTGCCAGCAGTCACAGTTTTAGGGATACGCAGTATTTT
>TRBJ1-2|TRBV9|-|-
CASSAGGDYGYTF
TGTGCCAGCAGCGCGGGAGGGGACTATGGCTACACCTTC
>TRBJ1-2|TRBV7-8|-|TRBD1
CASSLGDRWAYGYTF
TGTGCCAGCAGCTTAGGGGACAGGTGGGCCTATGGCTACACCTTC
>TRBJ2-1|TRBV7-2|-|-
CASSGASYNEQFF
TGTGCCAGCAGCGGGGCATCCTACAATGAGCAGTTCTTC
>TRBJ2-5|TRBV4-2|-|TRBD2
CASSQTSGVQETQYF
TGTGCCAGCAGCCAGACTAGCGGGGTCCAAGAGACCCAGTACTTC
>TRBJ1-2|TRBV6-2/TRBV6-3|-|TRBD1
CASSDLTGNGYGYTF
TGTGCCAGCAGTGATTTGACAGGGAACGGCTATGGCTACACCTTC
>TRBJ2-2|TRBV5-3|few|-
CARSLSRVPNTGELFF
TGTGCCAGAAGCTTATCGAGGGTCCCGAACACCGGGGAGCTGTTTTTT
>TRBJ1-4|TRBV2|-|-
CASWEVVREKLFF
TGTGCCAGCTGGGAGGTGGTGCGTGAAAAACTGTTTTTT
>TRBJ1-1|TRBV18|-|-
CASSRASGTEAFF
TGTGCCAGCTCAAGAGCCTCAGGCACTGAAGCTTTCTTT
>TRBJ1-5|TRBV27|-|TRBD1
CASSATGTANQPQHF
TGTGCCAGCAGTGCCACCGGGACAGCGAATCAGCCCCAGCATTTT
>TRBJ2-5|TRBV6-5|once|TRBD2
CASRSLAGAWETQYF
TGTGCCAGCAGGTCACTAGCGGGGGCCTGGGAGACCCAGTACTTC
>TRBJ2-4|TRBV5-4|-|-
CASSSTQGGGKNIQYF
TGTGCCAGCAGCTCGACACAGGGGGGGGGCAAAAACATTCAGTACTTC
>TRBJ2-1|TRBV2|-|TRBD1
CASSERTGYNEQFF
TGTGCCAGCAGTGAAAGGACAGGTTACAATGAGCAGTTCTTC
>TRBJ2-5|TRBV21-1|-|-
CASSEGCETRETQYF
TGTGCCAGCAGCGAAGGCTGTGAGACAAGAGAGACCCAGTACTTC
>TRBJ1-1|TRBV7-8|-|TRBD1
CASSLQGARTEAFF
TGTGCCAGCAGCTTACAGGGGGCAAGGACTGAAGCTTTCTTT
>TRBJ1-1|TRBV19|-|-
CASSWGRSNTEAFF
TGTGCCAGTAGTTGGGGGCGGTCGAACACTGAAGCTTTCTTT
>TRBJ2-2|TRBV18|-|-
CASSPLSRQGSTGELFF
TGTGCCAGCTCACCACTCTCTCGGCAGGGGAGCACCGGGGAGCTGTTTTTT
>TRBJ1-5|TRBV29-1|once|-
CSVVEGLSNQPQHF
TGCAGCGTTGTGGAGGGTCTAAGCAATCAGCCCCAGCATTTT
>TRBJ1-1|TRBV5-4|once|TRBD1
CASSLYDRDTEAFF
TGTGCCAGCAGCTTGTATGACAGGGACACTGAAGCTTTCTTT
>TRBJ2-5|TRBV5-5|-|TRBD2
CASSPGAGGPVETQYF
TGTGCCAGCAGCCCTGGAGCGGGGGGGCCGGTGGAGACCCAGTACTTC
>TRBJ1-2|TRBV19|-|-
CASSIFGGNYGYTF
TGTGCCAGTAGTATTTTCGGGGGGAACTATGGCTACACCTTC
>TRBJ2-2|TRBV5-1|-|-
CASSLEGGHTGELFF
TGCGCCAGCAGCTTGGAGGGGGGGCACACCGGGGAGCTGTTTTTT
>TRBJ1-3|TRBV5-5|-|TRBD1
CASSRDRGRGNTIYF
TGTGCCAGCAGCCGTGACAGGGGGCGAGGAAACACCATATATTTT
>TRBJ1-2|TRBV7-2|-|-
CASSLGRSGYGYTF
TGTGCCAGCAGCTTAGGTCGGTCTGGCTATGGCTACACCTTC
>TRBJ2-7|TRBV27|-|TRBD2
CASSLGWGGHSYEQYF
TGTGCCAGCAGTTTGGGGTGGGGGGGTCACAGCTACGAGCAGTACTTC
>TRBJ2-1|TRBV18|-|TRBD2
CASSLAGGPDEQFF
TGTGCCAGCTCATTAGCGGGGGGGCCGGATGAGCAGTTCTTC
>TRBJ1-5|TRBV5-8|few|-
CASSPYSSNQPQHF
TGTGCCAGCAGCCCATACTCTTCCAATCAGCCCCAGCATTTT
>TRBJ2-5|TRBV5-1|-|TRBD1
CASSSGQGIQETQYF
TGCGCCAGCAGCTCCGGACAGGGCATCCAAGAGACCCAGTACTTC
>TRBJ2-7|TRBV27|-|TRBD2
CASFARGLAAMYEQYF
TGTGCCAGCTTCGCCAGGGGACTAGCGGCCATGTACGAGCAGTACTTC
>TRBJ2-3|TRBV4-1|-|-
CASSQDPKGDTQYF
TGCGCCAGCAGCCAAGATCCAAAGGGGGATACGCAGTATTTT
>TRBJ1-5|TRBV3-1/TRBV3-2|once|TRBD1
CASSQDCWTGTSSSNQPQHF
TGTGCCAGCAGCCAAGATTGTTGGACAGGGACCTCTAGTAGCAATCAGCCCCAGCATTTT
>TRBJ1-1|TRBV6-5|-|-
CASRQGNTEAFF
TGTGCCAGCAGACAGGGAAACACTGAAGCTTTCTTT
>TRBJ2-5|TRBV4-1|-|-
CASSQVLAVGETQYF
TGCGCCAGCAGCCAAGTTTTGGCCGTCGGGGAGACCCAGTACTTC
>TRBJ1-1|TRBV7-3|-|-
CASSFTVNTEAFF
TGTGCCAGCAGCTTTACTGTGAACACTGAAGCTTTCTTT
>TRBJ1-6|TRBV19|-|TRBD1
CASSLTGNSPLHF
TGTGCCAGTAGTTTGACAGGGAATTCACCCCTCCACTTT
>TRBJ2-1|TRBV7-2|-|TRBD2
CASSSRGGSYNEQFF
TGTGCCAGCAGCTCGCGGGGGGGCTCCTACAATGAGCAGTTCTTC
>TRBJ2-2|TRBV7-3|few|-
CASSLTLNTGELFF
TGTGCCAGCAGTCTGACACTGAACACCGGGGAGCTGTTTTTT
>TRBJ2-2|TRBV14|-|TRBD1
CASSRTGGWTGELFF
TGTGCCAGCAGCCGGACAGGGGGCTGGACCGGGGAGCTGTTTTTT
>TRBJ2-7|TRBV4-3|-|TRBD1
CASSRATGFSYEQYF
TGCGCCAGCAGCCGAGCGACAGGGTTCTCCTACGAGCAGTACTTC